Only a few counts were recorded for the clone carrying this T cell receptor (beta chain). Its antigen is not identified. This sample is drawn from a study of cytomegalovirus exposure and HLA in healthy donors. The study's findings and limits: Presence/absence analyses assumed roughly uniform sequencing depth across donors, which may not hold. Relative to equally common others, HLA-associated TCR beta chains showed greater clonal expansion in a later analysis. Evidence from a later analysis indicated that most CMV-associated TCR beta chains looked HLA-restricted. Indistinguishable V segments, including TRBV6-2 and TRBV6-3, were excluded.

Vbeta (60) and Jbeta (13) primers were used in the PCR. TCRdb's copy holds only in-frame clones and misses some; the assay was immunoSEQ multiplex PCR. This table holds some 190,000 clones, roughly 80% found once. This CDR3 is 14 amino acids long. Germline V lookup: CDR1 MNHEY, CDR2 SMNVEV (reference sequence). V was cut by 5 bases and J by 8 bases, with 18 bases left in between. The chain combines TRBV27 with TRBJ1-2; no reliable D call. Sample: PBMCs. The sequence came from a woman in her thirties in good health and CMV-seropositive. Here the CDR3 reads CASSPIEGKGGYTF. CDR3 DNA: TGTGCCAGCAGTCCCATCGAGGGTAAAGGAGGCTACACCTTC.